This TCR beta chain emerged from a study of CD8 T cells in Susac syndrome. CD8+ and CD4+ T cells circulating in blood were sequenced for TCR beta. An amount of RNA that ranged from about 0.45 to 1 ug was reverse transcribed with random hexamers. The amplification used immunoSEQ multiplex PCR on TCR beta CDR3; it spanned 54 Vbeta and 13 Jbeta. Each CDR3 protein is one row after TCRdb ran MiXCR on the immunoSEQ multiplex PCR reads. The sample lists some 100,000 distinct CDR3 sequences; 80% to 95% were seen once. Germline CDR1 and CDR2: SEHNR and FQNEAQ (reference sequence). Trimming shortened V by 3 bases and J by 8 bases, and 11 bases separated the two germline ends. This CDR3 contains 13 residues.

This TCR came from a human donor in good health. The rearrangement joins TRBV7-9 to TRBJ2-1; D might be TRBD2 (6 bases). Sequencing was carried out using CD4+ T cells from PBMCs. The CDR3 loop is CASSFAGGDEQFF. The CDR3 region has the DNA TGTGCCAGCAGCTTCGCAGGCGGGGATGAGCAGTTCTTC. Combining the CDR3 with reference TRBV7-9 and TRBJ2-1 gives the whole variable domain DTGVSQNPRHKITKRGQNVTFRCDPISEHNRLYWYRQTLGQGPEFLTYFQNEAQLEKSRLLSDRFSAERPKGSFSTLEIQRTEQGDSAMYLCASSFAGGDEQFFGPGTRLTVL.